This TCR beta chain was profiled in a study of OX40 agonist ivuxolimab in advanced cancers. Study-wide context: Of the participants, around 43% had some prior anti-PD-1, anti-PD-L1 or anti-CTLA-4 therapy, which was allowed. Three patients, one with hepatocellular carcinoma and two with cutaneous melanoma, achieved partial responses.

TCRdb keeps only in-frame clones here, not all; method: immunoSEQ multiplex PCR. The sample lists around 140,000 clones; 90% to 95% were seen once. The CDR3 is made up of 16 amino acids. V was shortened by 5 bases and J by 1 base, with 15 bases between the two germline ends. The germline gives CDR1 MDHEN, CDR2 SYDVKM. This clone was observed a few times. The target antigen is unknown. Study conclusions and caveats: Compared with CD4+, CD8+ T cells on average had more expanded clones.

The chain couples TRBV28 to TRBJ1-5; D may be TRBD1 (6 bases). Here the sequenced sample was CD4+ or CD8+ T cells sorted from blood, taken in a trial of the OX40 agonist ivuxolimab. This clonotype originated in an adult with an advanced solid tumor such as melanoma, head and neck, liver or kidney cancer. CDR3 loop: CASSPTGTPSNQPQHF. DNA of the CDR3: TGTGCCAGCAGTCCGACCGGGACACCCAGCAATCAGCCCCAGCATTTT.